This TCR beta chain was profiled in a study of T cells after yellow fever vaccination. Overall study results and limits: Peaking faster, on day 5 versus 15, the secondary response was nonetheless weaker. Clones that expanded after primary vaccination mostly reappeared after the booster (approximately 96% CD4, roughly 90% CD8). In FACS-sorted repertoires, abundant clonotypes from the bulk population could appear as contaminants.

This clonotype turned up a few times. Its antigen is currently unknown. V gave up 5 bases and J gave up 7 bases; unmatched junction bases: 11. The CDR3 is 17 amino acids. Germline V gene sequence: CDR1 SGHTA, CDR2 FQGNSA. Production of TCR cDNA was by 5'RACE template switching, which also added a universal primer site and UMIs. TCRdb reprocessed the 5' RACE reads via MiXCR and lists one record per CDR3 protein. This table holds under 600,000 distinct CDR3 sequences, roughly 22% found once. The TCR originated in a man between 18 and 29 years old who received the YFV17D yellow fever vaccine. The specimen was PBMCs, collected approximately 22 days after the first yellow fever vaccination. J is TRBJ2-1 and V is TRBV7-2, with TRBD2 matching 13 bases. The CDR3 bases are TGTGCCAGCAGCCCGTATCGACTAGCGGGGGGTTCAAATGAGCAGTTCTTC. Residues: CASSPYRLAGGSNEQFF.